The rows below give T cell receptor beta chains drawn from one sample of a study of response to subunit inactivated influenza vaccine. TCRdb recomputed calls from the RT-PCR reads with MiXCR, one row per CDR3 protein. The data hold 560,000 or so distinct CDR3 sequences, with 7.6% observed a single time. The sequences come from PBMCs from blood, collected about 24 months after vaccination. The receptors come from a man between 50 and 75 years old who received an inactivated influenza vaccine. CDR3s include the opening cysteine and the closing phenylalanine or tryptophan. Fields, in order: J gene, clone size, D gene, V gene, CDR3 DNA, CDR3 protein. A D gene is named only where the DNA matches it firmly. The size entry is marked missing in some rows and otherwise reads once, few, many or a size class.

j_call: TRBJ2-4
clone_size: many
d_call: NA
v_call: TRBV12-3/TRBV12-4
cdr3_nt: TGTGCCAGCAGTTTAGTAGCAGTGCGTGACATTCAGTACTTC
cdr3_aa: CASSLVAVRDIQYF

j_call: TRBJ1-5
clone_size: many
d_call: TRBD1
v_call: TRBV12-3/TRBV12-4
cdr3_nt: TGTGCCAGCAGTCCCCAAACAGGGGAGGGGGGCAATCAGCCCCAGCATTTT
cdr3_aa: CASSPQTGEGGNQPQHF

j_call: TRBJ2-3
clone_size: many
d_call: TRBD2
v_call: TRBV9
cdr3_nt: TGTGCCAGCAGCGCTAGCGGATCCAACACAGATACGCAGTATTTT
cdr3_aa: CASSASGSNTDTQYF

j_call: TRBJ2-7
clone_size: NA
d_call: NA
v_call: TRBV20-1
cdr3_nt: TGCAGTAGTCGGGGGTGGGGACACTCCTACGAGCAGTACTTC
cdr3_aa: CSSRGWGHSYEQYF

j_call: TRBJ2-3
clone_size: few
d_call: NA
v_call: TRBV5-1
cdr3_nt: TGCGCCAGCGGACGGACAGCTACAGATACGCAGTATTTT
cdr3_aa: CASGRTATDTQYF

j_call: TRBJ2-1
clone_size: NA
d_call: TRBD2
v_call: TRBV6-4
cdr3_nt: TGTGCCAGCAGTGACTCGGCTAGCGGGGTCAATGAGCAGTTCTTC
cdr3_aa: CASSDSASGVNEQFF

j_call: TRBJ2-2
clone_size: many
d_call: TRBD1
v_call: TRBV12-3/TRBV12-4
cdr3_nt: TGTGCCAGCAGTCTACAGGGGGCGGGCACCGGGGAGCTGTTTTTT
cdr3_aa: CASSLQGAGTGELFF

j_call: TRBJ2-5
clone_size: NA
d_call: TRBD2
v_call: TRBV20-1
cdr3_nt: TGCAGTGCTATACCGAGACTAGCTCAGTACCAAGAGACCCAGTACTTC
cdr3_aa: CSAIPRLAQYQETQYF

j_call: TRBJ2-3
clone_size: many
d_call: NA
v_call: TRBV15
cdr3_nt: TGTGCCACCAGCAGTTCTGGGTTAACGGATACGCAGTATTTT
cdr3_aa: CATSSSGLTDTQYF

j_call: TRBJ2-7
clone_size: NA
d_call: NA
v_call: TRBV5-1
cdr3_nt: TGCGCCAGCAGCCAAAGCCAATCCTACGAGCAGTACTTC
cdr3_aa: CASSQSQSYEQYF

j_call: TRBJ2-1
clone_size: many
d_call: NA
v_call: TRBV14
cdr3_nt: TGTGCCAGCAGCCCACCCATGGGTATCCCCTACAATGAGCAGTTCTTC
cdr3_aa: CASSPPMGIPYNEQFF

j_call: TRBJ2-7
clone_size: NA
d_call: NA
v_call: TRBV6-2/TRBV6-3
cdr3_nt: TGTGCCAGCAGCCCTTTGAGTTTCTACGAGCAGTACTTC
cdr3_aa: CASSPLSFYEQYF

j_call: TRBJ2-3
clone_size: NA
d_call: NA
v_call: TRBV7-9
cdr3_nt: TGTGCCAGCAGCCCCTGGTCCGGGGCCACAGATACGCAGTATTTT
cdr3_aa: CASSPWSGATDTQYF

j_call: TRBJ1-1
clone_size: many
d_call: NA
v_call: TRBV3-1
cdr3_nt: TGTGCCAGCAGCCAATCGGGTCGGACCACTGAAGCTTTCTTT
cdr3_aa: CASSQSGRTTEAFF

j_call: TRBJ2-2
clone_size: many
d_call: TRBD2
v_call: TRBV3-1
cdr3_nt: TGTGCCAGCAGCCAAACCGGGACTAGCGGGAGAGGACTGTTTTTT
cdr3_aa: CASSQTGTSGRGLFF

j_call: TRBJ1-1
clone_size: NA
d_call: NA
v_call: TRBV19
cdr3_nt: TGTGCCAGTAGTATATCTGCAGGACTGAACACTGAAGCTTTCTTT
cdr3_aa: CASSISAGLNTEAFF

j_call: TRBJ2-7
clone_size: NA
d_call: TRBD1
v_call: TRBV4-1
cdr3_nt: TGCGCCAGCAGGGTGAAATGGGGACAGGAGGAGTACGAGCAGTACTTC
cdr3_aa: CASRVKWGQEEYEQYF

j_call: TRBJ2-5
clone_size: few
d_call: NA
v_call: TRBV9
cdr3_nt: TGTGCCAGCAGCGTAGCTACACGAGGGAACCAAGAGACCCAGTACTTC
cdr3_aa: CASSVATRGNQETQYF

j_call: TRBJ1-5
clone_size: NA
d_call: TRBD1
v_call: TRBV6-2/TRBV6-3
cdr3_nt: TGTGCCAGCAGGGCCTCCGGGACAGGGGGAAATCAGCCCCAGCATTTT
cdr3_aa: CASRASGTGGNQPQHF

j_call: TRBJ2-2
clone_size: NA
d_call: NA
v_call: TRBV10-3
cdr3_nt: TGTGCCATCAGAGAAGGGGTGACCGGGGAGCTGTTTTTT
cdr3_aa: CAIREGVTGELFF

j_call: TRBJ1-5
clone_size: few
d_call: NA
v_call: TRBV4-1
cdr3_nt: TGCGCCAGCAGCTCCCGGACACTTAGCAATCAGCCCCAGCATTTT
cdr3_aa: CASSSRTLSNQPQHF

j_call: TRBJ1-4
clone_size: few
d_call: NA
v_call: TRBV6-5
cdr3_nt: TGTGCCAGCAGTTCCCGGGAAAAACTGTTTTTT
cdr3_aa: CASSSREKLFF

j_call: TRBJ1-6
clone_size: few
d_call: TRBD1
v_call: TRBV7-9
cdr3_nt: TGTGCCAGCAGCCAGACAGGGGACTTTTCACCCCTCCACTTT
cdr3_aa: CASSQTGDFSPLHF

j_call: TRBJ2-7
clone_size: few
d_call: TRBD1
v_call: TRBV7-2
cdr3_nt: TGTGCCAGCGGACAGGCGGGTTACGAGCAGTACTTC
cdr3_aa: CASGQAGYEQYF

j_call: TRBJ2-7
clone_size: many
d_call: TRBD2
v_call: TRBV10-3
cdr3_nt: TGTGCCATCAGTGAGGGAACTAGCGGGAGCGTCCACGAGCAGTACTTC
cdr3_aa: CAISEGTSGSVHEQYF

j_call: TRBJ2-3
clone_size: NA
d_call: NA
v_call: TRBV12-3/TRBV12-4
cdr3_nt: TGTGCCAGCAGGACCCTAAGGGACGGCGTAAATACGCAGTATTTT
cdr3_aa: CASRTLRDGVNTQYF

j_call: TRBJ2-5
clone_size: few
d_call: TRBD1
v_call: TRBV4-3
cdr3_nt: TGCGCCAGCAGCCAAGGGCCCGGGACAGGGGAACAAGAGACCCAGTACTTC
cdr3_aa: CASSQGPGTGEQETQYF

j_call: TRBJ1-6
clone_size: NA
d_call: TRBD1
v_call: TRBV27
cdr3_nt: TGTGCCAGCAGACCTACAGGGGGAGATTCACCCCTCCACTTT
cdr3_aa: CASRPTGGDSPLHF

j_call: TRBJ2-1
clone_size: few
d_call: NA
v_call: TRBV11-1
cdr3_nt: TGTGCCAGCACCCGTCTTCGGGGTGGGGGGAATGAGCAGTTCTTC
cdr3_aa: CASTRLRGGGNEQFF

j_call: TRBJ2-3
clone_size: NA
d_call: NA
v_call: TRBV7-2
cdr3_nt: TGTGCCAGCAGCTTAGAAGGGACGACCACCGCTACGCAGTATTTT
cdr3_aa: CASSLEGTTTATQYF

j_call: TRBJ2-3
clone_size: NA
d_call: NA
v_call: TRBV5-1
cdr3_nt: TGCGCCAGCAGCTTGCCTGTAGGGGCCACAGATACGCAGTATTTT
cdr3_aa: CASSLPVGATDTQYF

j_call: TRBJ2-1
clone_size: many
d_call: NA
v_call: TRBV30
cdr3_nt: TGTGCCTGGAATCTGGGGGGCGGTGAGCAGTTCTTC
cdr3_aa: CAWNLGGGEQFF

j_call: TRBJ2-2
clone_size: many
d_call: NA
v_call: TRBV12-3/TRBV12-4
cdr3_nt: TGTGCCAGCAAAACCGCGAACACCGGGGAGCTGTTTTTT
cdr3_aa: CASKTANTGELFF

j_call: TRBJ2-7
clone_size: many
d_call: NA
v_call: TRBV12-3/TRBV12-4
cdr3_nt: TGTGCCAGCAGTCTGCTAAGGGGGTACGAGCAGTACTTC
cdr3_aa: CASSLLRGYEQYF

j_call: TRBJ2-1
clone_size: NA
d_call: TRBD2
v_call: TRBV7-9
cdr3_nt: TGTGCCAGCAGCCCCGGTAGCGGGTGGAGTGAGCAGTTCTTC
cdr3_aa: CASSPGSGWSEQFF

j_call: TRBJ2-5
clone_size: NA
d_call: TRBD2
v_call: TRBV20-1
cdr3_nt: TGCAGTGCTAGAGGAGGAGGACTAGCGGGAGGGCAGGTTGAGACCCAGTACTTC
cdr3_aa: CSARGGGLAGGQVETQYF

j_call: TRBJ1-6
clone_size: NA
d_call: NA
v_call: TRBV2
cdr3_nt: TGTGCCGGCAGCGCGGACAGACGTAATAATTCACCCCTCCACTTT
cdr3_aa: CAGSADRRNNSPLHF

j_call: TRBJ1-2
clone_size: many
d_call: TRBD1
v_call: TRBV29-1
cdr3_nt: TGCAGCGTTGACACACTACAGGGGAACTATGGCTACACCTTC
cdr3_aa: CSVDTLQGNYGYTF

j_call: TRBJ2-7
clone_size: few
d_call: TRBD2
v_call: TRBV7-6
cdr3_nt: TGTGCCAGCAGCTTATCGACTAGCGCGAGCTCCTACGAGCAGTACTTC
cdr3_aa: CASSLSTSASSYEQYF

j_call: TRBJ2-3
clone_size: many
d_call: NA
v_call: TRBV20-1
cdr3_nt: TGCAGTGCTAGAGATTTGGTGGCTCGTGGGGGGGCTGGCACAGATACGCAGTATTTT
cdr3_aa: CSARDLVARGGAGTDTQYF

j_call: TRBJ1-2
clone_size: NA
d_call: TRBD1
v_call: TRBV5-5
cdr3_nt: TGTGCCAGCAGCTTCGGGGCAGAGGGGGCTTACGGCTACACCTTC
cdr3_aa: CASSFGAEGAYGYTF

j_call: TRBJ2-5
clone_size: NA
d_call: NA
v_call: TRBV6-2/TRBV6-3
cdr3_nt: TGTGCCAGCAGTCCAGCCGGACAGAAAGAGACCCAGCACTTC
cdr3_aa: CASSPAGQKETQHF

j_call: TRBJ2-1
clone_size: NA
d_call: NA
v_call: TRBV7-6
cdr3_nt: TGTGCCAGCAGCTTAGGGGTCGTTAGCGTATACAATGAGCAGTTCTTC
cdr3_aa: CASSLGVVSVYNEQFF

j_call: TRBJ2-5
clone_size: NA
d_call: NA
v_call: TRBV7-2
cdr3_nt: TGTGCCAGCAGCCCCTCGGTAGGGCCCCAGTACTTC
cdr3_aa: CASSPSVGPQYF

j_call: TRBJ2-1
clone_size: few
d_call: NA
v_call: TRBV6-5
cdr3_nt: TGTGCCAGCACCGACGGGGTCCATGAGCAGTTCTTC
cdr3_aa: CASTDGVHEQFF

j_call: TRBJ2-1
clone_size: once
d_call: NA
v_call: TRBV7-9
cdr3_nt: TGTGCCAGCAGCACGACAAGGTTCTACAATGAGCAGTTCTTC
cdr3_aa: CASSTTRFYNEQFF

j_call: TRBJ2-7
clone_size: many
d_call: TRBD2
v_call: TRBV29-1
cdr3_nt: TGCAGCGTTGGGGAGGGGCCCTACGAGCAGTACTTC
cdr3_aa: CSVGEGPYEQYF

j_call: TRBJ2-7
clone_size: few
d_call: NA
v_call: TRBV6-1
cdr3_nt: TGTGCCAGCGGGTTCCCCGCCGAGCAGTACTTC
cdr3_aa: CASGFPAEQYF

j_call: TRBJ2-2
clone_size: NA
d_call: NA
v_call: TRBV25-1
cdr3_nt: TGTGCCAGCAGTGGGGGCACCGGGACGGTAAACACCGGGGAGCTGTTTTTT
cdr3_aa: CASSGGTGTVNTGELFF

j_call: TRBJ2-1
clone_size: many
d_call: TRBD1
v_call: TRBV5-1
cdr3_nt: TGCGCCAGCAGCTCCGGGACAGGGTACAATGAGCAGTTCTTC
cdr3_aa: CASSSGTGYNEQFF

j_call: TRBJ2-7
clone_size: NA
d_call: TRBD1
v_call: TRBV7-8
cdr3_nt: TGTGCCAGCAGTTTCTGGACAGGGGGCTACGAGCAGTACTTC
cdr3_aa: CASSFWTGGYEQYF

j_call: TRBJ2-7
clone_size: few
d_call: TRBD1
v_call: TRBV7-8
cdr3_nt: TGTGCCAGCAGCCTAAGGACGAGGGACAGGAAGGGTTACGAGCAGTACTTC
cdr3_aa: CASSLRTRDRKGYEQYF

j_call: TRBJ2-7
clone_size: many
d_call: TRBD2
v_call: TRBV6-2/TRBV6-3
cdr3_nt: TGTGCCAGCAGTCGTCGGACTAGCGGAAGCCTCAACTACGAGCAGTACTTC
cdr3_aa: CASSRRTSGSLNYEQYF

j_call: TRBJ2-3
clone_size: few
d_call: NA
v_call: TRBV28
cdr3_nt: TGTGCCAGCAGTTTACCTTGGGCGACGCAGTATTTT
cdr3_aa: CASSLPWATQYF

j_call: TRBJ2-3
clone_size: many
d_call: NA
v_call: TRBV2
cdr3_nt: TGTGCCAGAAAGAGGAAGGTCGCGGATACGCAGTATTTT
cdr3_aa: CARKRKVADTQYF

j_call: TRBJ1-1
clone_size: NA
d_call: TRBD1
v_call: TRBV5-1
cdr3_nt: TGCGCCAGCAGCAGGAGGGCAGGGGGCCTCACTGAAGCTTTCTTT
cdr3_aa: CASSRRAGGLTEAFF

j_call: TRBJ2-5
clone_size: NA
d_call: NA
v_call: TRBV5-5
cdr3_nt: TGTGCCAGCAGCTTGCCCGGACAGGAGGGACTTCAGTACTTC
cdr3_aa: CASSLPGQEGLQYF

j_call: TRBJ1-5
clone_size: many
d_call: NA
v_call: TRBV7-8
cdr3_nt: TGTGCCAGCAGCTTAGTTAGGGAACAGCCCCAGCATTTT
cdr3_aa: CASSLVREQPQHF

j_call: TRBJ2-7
clone_size: many
d_call: NA
v_call: TRBV20-1
cdr3_nt: TGCAGTGCGACGGACGCCGCGGGAATCTACGAGCAGTACTTC
cdr3_aa: CSATDAAGIYEQYF

j_call: TRBJ2-7
clone_size: few
d_call: TRBD2
v_call: TRBV20-1
cdr3_nt: TGCAGTGCTAGAGGGACTAGCGGGAGGGCCTCATTCGGCTACGAGCAGTACTTC
cdr3_aa: CSARGTSGRASFGYEQYF